This T cell receptor (beta chain) was captured in a study of cytomegalovirus exposure and HLA in healthy donors. About the study: It was reported in a later analysis that the same platform had been used for the 120 or so validation repertoires as for the 550 to 750 first-cohort repertoires.

The roughly 120-subject validation cohort, separate from the approximately 630-subject first cohort, included the donors. Germline V gives CDR1 SQVTM, CDR2 ANQGSEA. The CDR3 is made up of 13 amino acids. V trimming: 8 bases; J trimming: 3 bases; junction bases outside the gene matches: 9. TCRdb's copy holds only in-frame clones and misses some; the assay was immunoSEQ multiplex PCR. The repertoire consists of 90,000 to 150,000 clones, with around nine tenths occurring once and the leading ten covering about 4.4%. This chain joins TRBV29-1 and TRBJ2-5, with 7 bases identical to TRBD2. The sample comprised PBMCs. This clonotype was obtained from a man aged 18 to 30 in good health and CMV-seropositive. CDR3 protein: CSTKRGVEETQYF. The CDR3 nucleotides read TGCAGCACCAAACGGGGGGTAGAAGAGACCCAGTACTTC. The full variable domain, completed using reference TRBV29-1 and TRBJ2-5, is SAVISQKPSRDICQRGTSLTIQCQVDSQVTMMFWYRQQPGQSLTLIATANQGSEATYESGFVIDKFPISRPNLTFSTLTVSNMSPEDSSIYLCSTKRGVEETQYFGPGTRLLVL.